The entry below gives a single T cell receptor beta chain sequence along with its context. Produced via immunoSEQ multiplex PCR; TCRdb's table is partial and in-frame only. Among over 110,000 clones listed, approximately 90% were seen once. The data stem from a study of T cell responses to AZD1222 COVID-19 vaccine. Trimming stripped 4 bases from V and 3 bases from J, with 19 bases between. There are 17 residues in the CDR3. Germline V gives CDR1 MGHRA, CDR2 YSYEKL. The sample consisted of peripheral blood, taken on day 0 of AZD1222 vaccination. The receptor comes from an adult in good health. This rearrangement joins TRBV4-1 to TRBJ2-1; no firm D call. CDR3 protein: CASSPVDMGFLYNEQFF. CDR3 bases: TGCGCCAGCAGCCCTGTAGATATGGGATTTCTCTACAATGAGCAGTTCTTC.